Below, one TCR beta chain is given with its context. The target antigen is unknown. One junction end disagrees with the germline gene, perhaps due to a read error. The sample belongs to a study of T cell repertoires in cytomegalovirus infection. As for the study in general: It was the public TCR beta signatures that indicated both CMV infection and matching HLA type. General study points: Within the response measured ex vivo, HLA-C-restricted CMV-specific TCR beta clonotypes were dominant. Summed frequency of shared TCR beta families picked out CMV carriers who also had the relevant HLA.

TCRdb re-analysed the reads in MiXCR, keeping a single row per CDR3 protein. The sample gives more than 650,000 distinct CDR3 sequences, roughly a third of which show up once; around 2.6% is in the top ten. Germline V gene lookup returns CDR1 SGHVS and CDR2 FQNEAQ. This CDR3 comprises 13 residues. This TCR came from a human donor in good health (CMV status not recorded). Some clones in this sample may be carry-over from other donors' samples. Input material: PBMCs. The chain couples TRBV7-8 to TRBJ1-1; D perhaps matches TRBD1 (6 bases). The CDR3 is CASSLTGSTEAVF. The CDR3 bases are TGTGCCAGCAGTTTAACAGGGAGTACTGAAGCGGTCTTT. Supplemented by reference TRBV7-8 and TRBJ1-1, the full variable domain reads GAGVSQSPRYKVAKRGQDVALRCDPISGHVSLFWYQQALGQGPEFLTYFQNEAQLDKSGLPSDRFFAERPEGSVSTLKIQRTQQEDSAVYLCASSLTGSTEAVFGQGTRLTVV.